This TCR beta chain was identified in a study of a mutant IDH1 vaccine in newly diagnosed glioma. Whole-study context: Following radiotherapy alone, or alongside temozolomide cycles, vaccination was started after an interval of 4-6 weeks.

TCRdb keeps only in-frame clones here, not all; method: immunoSEQ multiplex PCR. This table has 40,000 or so clones, around 84% appearing once. The V gene lost 1 base and the J gene lost 7 bases, with 14 bases spanning the gap. The CDR3 runs to 14 residues. The germline V gene has CDR1 SEHNR and CDR2 FQNEAQ (reference sequence). General study results and limits: There seemed to be no relation between pseudoprogression and changes in top peripheral T cell clonotypes.

Documented time point: week 11, during vaccination. Every single dose of the vaccine, 300 ug of mutant IDH1 20-mer peptide, came with topical imiquimod. New WHO grade 3 or 4 astrocytomas that were IDH1-mutant and ATRX-lost occurred in the donors. Concerning this clone itself: Its target is not known.

This TCR derives from a man in his forties with glioma. The sequencing used PBMCs, collected from a glioma patient whose treatment included an IDH1 peptide vaccine. The gene calls are TRBV7-9 and TRBJ2-7; maybe TRBD2 (7 bases). The CDR3 DNA is TGTGCCAGCAGCTTAGGGGGGCTAGCGGAGGAGCAGTACTTC. Translation: CASSLGGLAEEQYF. Complete variable domain (other parts from reference TRBV7-9 and TRBJ2-7): DTGVSQNPRHKITKRGQNVTFRCDPISEHNRLYWYRQTLGQGPEFLTYFQNEAQLEKSRLLSDRFSAERPKGSFSTLEIQRTEQGDSAMYLCASSLGGLAEEQYFGPGTRLTVT.